In this sample, the clone carrying this TCR beta chain turned up once. Its antigen is undetermined. Amplification used 60 Vbeta primers and 13 Jbeta primers. The assay was immunoSEQ multiplex PCR, and TCRdb's table has in-frame clones only and misses some. The sample carries over 150,000 clones, around three quarters recorded once. The data stem from a study of cytomegalovirus exposure and HLA in healthy donors. The donors were healthy bone marrow donors. Study results and caveats: A later analysis showed TCR association rates differing by HLA locus, peaking at DRB1 and lowest at HLA-C. Roughly uniform sequencing depth across donors was assumed, possibly incorrectly.

Germline V lookup: CDR1 SGHRS, CDR2 YFSETQ. The CDR3 totals 15 residues. V was trimmed by 0 bases and J by 0 bases, leaving 10 bases between them. The chain recombines TRBV5-1 with TRBJ2-7; D unresolved. Sequencing was performed on PBMCs. The TCR originated in a woman aged 40 to 50 in good health and CMV-seronegative. The CDR3 spells CASSLGDERSYEQYF. The CDR3 bases are TGCGCCAGCAGCTTGGGAGATGAGCGCTCCTACGAGCAGTACTTC. Variable domain in full (rest from reference TRBV5-1 and TRBJ2-7): KAGVTQTPRYLIKTRGQQVTLSCSPISGHRSVSWYQQTPGQGLQFLFEYFSETQRNKGNFPGRFSGRQFSNSRSEMNVSTLELGDSALYLCASSLGDERSYEQYFGPGTRLTVT.